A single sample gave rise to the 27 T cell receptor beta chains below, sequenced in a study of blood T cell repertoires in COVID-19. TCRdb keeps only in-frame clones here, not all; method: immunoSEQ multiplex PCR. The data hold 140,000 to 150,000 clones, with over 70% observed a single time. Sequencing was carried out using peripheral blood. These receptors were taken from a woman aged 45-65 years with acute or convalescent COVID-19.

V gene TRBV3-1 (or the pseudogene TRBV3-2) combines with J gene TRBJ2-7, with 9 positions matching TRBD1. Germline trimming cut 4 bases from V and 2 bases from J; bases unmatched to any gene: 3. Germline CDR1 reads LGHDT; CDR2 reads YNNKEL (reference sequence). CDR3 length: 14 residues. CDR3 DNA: TGTGCCAGCAGCCCCGGGACAGGGCCCTACGAGCAGTACTTC. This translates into CASSPGTGPYEQYF.

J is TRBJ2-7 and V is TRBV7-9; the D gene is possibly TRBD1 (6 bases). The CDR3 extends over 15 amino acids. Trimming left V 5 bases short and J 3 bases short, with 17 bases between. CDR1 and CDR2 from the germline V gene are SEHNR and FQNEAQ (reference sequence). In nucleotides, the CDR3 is TGTGCCAGCAGCCTAGATACAGGGTTGATCTACGAGCAGTACTTC. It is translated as CASSLDTGLIYEQYF.

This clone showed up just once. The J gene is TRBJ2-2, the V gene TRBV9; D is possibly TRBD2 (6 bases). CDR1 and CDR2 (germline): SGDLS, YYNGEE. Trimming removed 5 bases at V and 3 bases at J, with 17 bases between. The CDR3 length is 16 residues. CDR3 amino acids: CASRPEGGIYTGELFF. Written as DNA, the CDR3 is TGTGCCAGCAGGCCGGAGGGCGGGATTTACACCGGGGAGCTGTTTTTT. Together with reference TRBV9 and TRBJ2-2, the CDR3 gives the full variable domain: DSGVTQTPKHLITATGQRVTLRCSPRSGDLSVYWYQQSLDQGLQFLIQYYNGEERAKGNILERFSAQQFPDLHSELNLSSLELGDSALYFCASRPEGGIYTGELFFGEGSRLTVL.

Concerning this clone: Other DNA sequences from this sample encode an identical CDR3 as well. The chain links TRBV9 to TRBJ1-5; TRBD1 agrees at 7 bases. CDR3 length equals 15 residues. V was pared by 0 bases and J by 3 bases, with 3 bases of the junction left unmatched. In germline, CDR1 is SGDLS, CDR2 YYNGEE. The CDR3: CASSVAGGLNQPQHF. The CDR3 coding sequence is TGTGCCAGCAGCGTAGCAGGGGGACTCAATCAGCCCCAGCATTTT. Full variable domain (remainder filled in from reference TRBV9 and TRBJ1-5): DSGVTQTPKHLITATGQRVTLRCSPRSGDLSVYWYQQSLDQGLQFLIQYYNGEERAKGNILERFSAQQFPDLHSELNLSSLELGDSALYFCASSVAGGLNQPQHFGDGTRLSIL.

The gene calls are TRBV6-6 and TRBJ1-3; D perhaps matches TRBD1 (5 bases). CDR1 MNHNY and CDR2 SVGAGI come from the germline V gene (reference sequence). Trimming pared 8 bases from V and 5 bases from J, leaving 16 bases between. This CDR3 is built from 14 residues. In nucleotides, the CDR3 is TGTGCCAGCCAGCAGGGATTGAGTAGAAACACCATATATTTT. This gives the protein CASQQGLSRNTIYF.

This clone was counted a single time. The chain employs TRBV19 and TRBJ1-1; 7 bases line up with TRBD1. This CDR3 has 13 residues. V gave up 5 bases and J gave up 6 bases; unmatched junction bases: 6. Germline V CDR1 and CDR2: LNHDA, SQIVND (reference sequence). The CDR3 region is CASSLGQVAEAFF. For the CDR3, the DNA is TGTGCCAGTAGTCTCGGACAGGTCGCTGAAGCTTTCTTT.

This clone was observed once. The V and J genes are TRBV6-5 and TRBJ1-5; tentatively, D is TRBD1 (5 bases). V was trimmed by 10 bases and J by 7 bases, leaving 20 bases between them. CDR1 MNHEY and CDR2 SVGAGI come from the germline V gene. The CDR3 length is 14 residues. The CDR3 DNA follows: TGTGCCACCAGATCCGGGAGGGGTTCGCAGCCCCAGCATTTT. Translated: CATRSGRGSQPQHF.

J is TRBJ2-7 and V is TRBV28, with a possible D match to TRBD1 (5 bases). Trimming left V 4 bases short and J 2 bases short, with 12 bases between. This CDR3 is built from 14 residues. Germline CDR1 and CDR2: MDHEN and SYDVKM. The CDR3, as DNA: TGTGCCAGCAGTTCACGGACACGGCCCTACGAGCAGTACTTC. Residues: CASSSRTRPYEQYF.

The CDR3 sequence is CASSCPTSGREQETQYF. DNA of the CDR3: TGTGCCAGCAGCTGTCCGACTAGCGGGAGGGAGCAAGAGACCCAGTACTTC. The genes are TRBV13 and TRBJ2-5, with 14 bases lining up with TRBD2. V shed 4 bases and J 2 bases; nucleotides not matched to a gene: 6. Germline CDR1 and CDR2: PRHDT and FYEKMQ (reference sequence). The CDR3 is 17 amino acids.

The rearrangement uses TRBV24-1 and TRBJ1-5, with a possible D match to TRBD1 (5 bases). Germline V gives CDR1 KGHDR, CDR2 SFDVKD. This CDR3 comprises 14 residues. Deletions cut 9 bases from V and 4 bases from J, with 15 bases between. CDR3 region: CATAGLLINQPQHF. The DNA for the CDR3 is TGTGCCACCGCGGGACTCCTGATTAATCAGCCCCAGCATTTT.

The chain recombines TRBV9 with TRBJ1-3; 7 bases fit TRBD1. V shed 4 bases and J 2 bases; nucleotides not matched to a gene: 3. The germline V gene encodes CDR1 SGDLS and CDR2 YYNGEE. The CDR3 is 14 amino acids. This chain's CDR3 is CASSTGVTGNTIYF. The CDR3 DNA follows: TGTGCCAGCAGCACAGGGGTGACTGGAAACACCATATATTTT.

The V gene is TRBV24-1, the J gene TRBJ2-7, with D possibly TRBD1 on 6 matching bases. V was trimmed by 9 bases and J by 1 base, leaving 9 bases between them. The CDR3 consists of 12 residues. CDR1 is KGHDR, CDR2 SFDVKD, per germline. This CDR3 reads CATGGGSYEQYF. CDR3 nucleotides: TGTGCCACCGGGGGCGGATCCTACGAGCAGTACTTC.

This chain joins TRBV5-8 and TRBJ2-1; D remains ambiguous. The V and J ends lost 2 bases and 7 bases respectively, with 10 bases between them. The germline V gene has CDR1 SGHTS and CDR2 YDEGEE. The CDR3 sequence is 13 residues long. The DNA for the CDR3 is TGTGCCAGCAGCTTATCTTCGCAGAATGAGCAGTTCTTC. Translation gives CASSLSSQNEQFF.

CDR3 nucleotides: TGTGCCAGCAGCCAAGATTTAAACAATCAGCCCCAGCATTTT. Its translation: CASSQDLNNQPQHF. The chain carries TRBV3-1 (or the pseudogene TRBV3-2) and TRBJ1-5; D is ambiguous. The ends were cut back, 0 bases at V and 3 bases at J, with 6 bases in the middle. Germline assignment: CDR1 LGHDT and CDR2 YNNKEL (reference sequence). This CDR3 region has 14 residues.

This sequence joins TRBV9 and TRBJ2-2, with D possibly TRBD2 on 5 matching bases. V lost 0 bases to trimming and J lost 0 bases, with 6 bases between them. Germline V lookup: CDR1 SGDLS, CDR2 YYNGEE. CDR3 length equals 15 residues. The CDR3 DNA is TGTGCCAGCAGCGTAGCGGGGACGAACACCGGGGAGCTGTTTTTT. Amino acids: CASSVAGTNTGELFF.

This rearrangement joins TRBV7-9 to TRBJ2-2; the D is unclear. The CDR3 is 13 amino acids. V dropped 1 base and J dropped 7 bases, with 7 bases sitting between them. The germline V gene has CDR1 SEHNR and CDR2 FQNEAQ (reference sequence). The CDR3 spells CASSLVSLGELFF. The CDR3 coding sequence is TGTGCCAGCAGCTTAGTTTCCCTCGGGGAGCTGTTTTTT.

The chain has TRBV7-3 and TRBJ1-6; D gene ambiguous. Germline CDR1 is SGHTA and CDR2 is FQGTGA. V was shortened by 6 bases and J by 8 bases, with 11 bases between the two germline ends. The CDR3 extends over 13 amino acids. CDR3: CASSPRGDSPLHF. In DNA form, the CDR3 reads TGTGCCAGCAGTCCTCGGGGTGATTCACCCCTCCACTTT.

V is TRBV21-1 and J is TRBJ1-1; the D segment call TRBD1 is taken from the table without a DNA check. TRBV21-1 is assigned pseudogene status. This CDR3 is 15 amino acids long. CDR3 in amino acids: CASSKGRGVNTEAFF. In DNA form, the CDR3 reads TGTGCCAGCAGCAAAGGCAGGGGGGTGAACACTGAAGCTTTCTTT.

CDR3 DNA: TGTGCCAGCAGCTTGGGGACAGGGATAAGGAATTCACCCCTCCACTTT. Amino acids: CASSLGTGIRNSPLHF. This rearrangement joins TRBV5-4 to TRBJ1-6; 8 bases are a match to TRBD1. CDR1 SGHNT and CDR2 YYREEE come from the germline V gene (reference sequence). The CDR3 is 16 residues long. V was clipped by 0 bases and J by 7 bases; unmatched bases: 6.

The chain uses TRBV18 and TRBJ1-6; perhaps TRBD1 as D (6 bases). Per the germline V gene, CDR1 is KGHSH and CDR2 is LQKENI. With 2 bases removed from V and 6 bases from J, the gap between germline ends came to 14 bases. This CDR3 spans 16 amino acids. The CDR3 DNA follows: TGTGCCAGCTCACCAGTCCCTACAGGGCCTAATTCACCCCTCCACTTT. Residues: CASSPVPTGPNSPLHF.

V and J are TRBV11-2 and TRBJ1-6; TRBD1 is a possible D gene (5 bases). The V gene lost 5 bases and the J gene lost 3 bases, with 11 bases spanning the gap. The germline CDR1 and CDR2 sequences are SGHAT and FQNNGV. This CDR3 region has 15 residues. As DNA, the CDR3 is TGTGCCAGCAGCACAGACAGTTACTATAATTCACCCCTCCACTTT. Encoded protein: CASSTDSYYNSPLHF.

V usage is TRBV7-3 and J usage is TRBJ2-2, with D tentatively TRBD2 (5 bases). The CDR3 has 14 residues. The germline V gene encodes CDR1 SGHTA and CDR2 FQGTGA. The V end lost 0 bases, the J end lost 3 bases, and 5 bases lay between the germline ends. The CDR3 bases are TGTGCCAGCAGCTTAACGAGGGACACCGGGGAGCTGTTTTTT. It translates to CASSLTRDTGELFF. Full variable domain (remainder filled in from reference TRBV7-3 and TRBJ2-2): GAGVSQTPSNKVTEKGKYVELRCDPISGHTALYWYRQSLGQGPEFLIYFQGTGAADDSGLPNDRFFAVRPEGSVSTLKIQRTERGDSAVYLCASSLTRDTGELFFGEGSRLTVL.

The CDR3 sequence is CASSVLGHKGRNTIYF. The DNA for the CDR3 is TGTGCCAGCAGTGTCCTGGGACATAAAGGCAGAAACACCATATATTTT. V usage is TRBV25-1 and J usage is TRBJ1-3; D is possibly TRBD1 (6 bases). Germline CDR1 reads MGHDK; CDR2 reads SYGVNS. Deletions cut 4 bases from V and 5 bases from J, with 18 bases between. The length of the CDR3 is 16 residues. The variable domain in full, with the rest retrieved from reference TRBV25-1 and TRBJ1-3, is EADIYQTPRYLVIGTGKKITLECSQTMGHDKMYWYQQDPGMELHLIHYSYGVNSTEKGDLSSESTVSRIRTEHFPLTLESARPSHTSQYLCASSVLGHKGRNTIYFGEGSWLTVV.

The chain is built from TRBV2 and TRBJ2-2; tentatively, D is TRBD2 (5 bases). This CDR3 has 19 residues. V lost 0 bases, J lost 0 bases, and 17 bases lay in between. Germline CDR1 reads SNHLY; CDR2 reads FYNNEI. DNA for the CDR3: TGTGCCAGCAGTGAAGCGCTTCCCTTAGCGCGTACGAACACCGGGGAGCTGTTTTTT. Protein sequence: CASSEALPLARTNTGELFF.

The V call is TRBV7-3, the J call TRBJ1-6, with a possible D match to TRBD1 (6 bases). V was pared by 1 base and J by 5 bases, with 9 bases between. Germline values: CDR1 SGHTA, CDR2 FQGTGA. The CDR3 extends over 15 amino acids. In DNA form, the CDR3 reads TGTGCCAGCAGCTTAAGCAGGGGCCATAATTCACCCCTCCACTTT. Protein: CASSLSRGHNSPLHF.

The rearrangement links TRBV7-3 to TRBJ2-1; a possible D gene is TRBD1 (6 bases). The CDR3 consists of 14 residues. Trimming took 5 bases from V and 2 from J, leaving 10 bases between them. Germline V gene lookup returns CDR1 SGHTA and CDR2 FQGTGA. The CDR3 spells CASSRDNAYNEQFF. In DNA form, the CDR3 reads TGTGCCAGCAGCCGGGACAACGCCTACAATGAGCAGTTCTTC.

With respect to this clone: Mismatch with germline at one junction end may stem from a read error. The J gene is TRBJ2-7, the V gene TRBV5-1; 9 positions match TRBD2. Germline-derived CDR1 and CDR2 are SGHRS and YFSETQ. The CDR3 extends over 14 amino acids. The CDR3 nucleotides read TGCGCCAGCAGCCTAACTAGCGGGTTTAGTCAGTGGCACTTC. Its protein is CASSLTSGFSQWHF.